Presented here are 25 T cell receptor beta chains from one specimen sequenced in a study of T cells after yellow fever vaccination. TCRdb redid the calling of the 5' RACE reads with MiXCR, one entry per CDR3 protein. The repertoire holds 300,000 to 350,000 distinct CDR3 sequences, with around 4.5% as singletons. The specimen comprised PBMCs, sampled 15 days after the yellow fever booster vaccination. The receptor set was obtained from a man younger than 35 who received the YFV17D yellow fever vaccine.

This clonotype appeared a few times. The rearrangement uses TRBV7-2 and TRBJ2-7, with D perhaps given as TRBD1 or TRBD2 (5 bases each). Germline V CDR1 and CDR2: SGHTA, FQGNSA. The CDR3 spans 15 residues. V dropped 3 bases and J dropped 2 bases, with 14 bases sitting between them. CDR3 amino acids: CASSFTGTPPYEQYF. CDR3 bases: TGTGCCAGCAGCTTCACCGGGACCCCTCCCTACGAGCAGTACTTC.

In this sample, this clonotype turned up a few times. The chain combines TRBV20-1 with TRBJ2-5; 7 bases are shared with TRBD1. Unmatched junction bases numbered 12, after V lost 3 bases and J lost 5 bases. The germline V gene has CDR1 DFQATT and CDR2 SNEGSKA (reference sequence). The CDR3 has 15 residues. The CDR3 coding sequence is TGCAGTGCTAGTCCCGACAGGGCAAGTGGCGAGACCCAGTACTTC. Translation gives CSASPDRASGETQYF.

This clonotype has only a few counts. The gene calls are TRBV4-1 and TRBJ1-3, with 7 nucleotides matching TRBD1. Germline loops: CDR1 MGHRA, CDR2 YSYEKL. CDR3 length: 14 residues. V lost 2 bases to trimming and J lost 5 bases; unmatched junction nucleotides: 3. Written as DNA, the CDR3 is TGCGCCAGCAGCCAATGGACAGGTCGAAACACCATATATTTT. This encodes CASSQWTGRNTIYF.

The table lists this clonotype with many counts. This sequence joins TRBV6-2 or TRBV6-3 and TRBJ1-1, with 9 nucleotides matching TRBD1. The CDR3 extends over 13 amino acids. CDR1 MNHEY and CDR2 SVGEGT come from the germline V gene. Losses at the gene ends were 10 bases for V and 10 bases for J; bases not matched to a gene: 13. In DNA, the CDR3 is TGTGCCATCCAGTTACGGACAGGGGTATCAGCTTTCTTT. Its protein is CAIQLRTGVSAFF.

The sample holds a few counts of this clonotype. This sequence joins TRBV20-1 and TRBJ2-5; D remains ambiguous. The CDR3 is 14 residues long. V was cut by 0 bases and J by 4 bases, with 12 bases left in between. Germline CDR1 and CDR2: DFQATT and SNEGSKA (reference sequence). CDR3 sequence reads: CSARDKASLETQYF. For the CDR3, the DNA is TGCAGTGCTAGAGATAAGGCTTCGCTAGAGACCCAGTACTTC.

There are many counts of this clonotype. V and J are TRBV12-3 or TRBV12-4 and TRBJ2-1; D possibly corresponds to TRBD2 (7 bases). Trimming took 4 bases from V and 5 from J, leaving 12 bases between them. The CDR3 loop spans 14 amino acids. The CDR3 reads CASSSGGLNNEQFF. The CDR3 region has the DNA TGTGCCAGCAGTTCGGGGGGCTTGAACAATGAGCAGTTCTTC.

This clonotype was counted many times. The chain employs TRBV4-3 and TRBJ2-7; D gene unclear. Deletions cut 4 bases from V and 0 bases from J, with 19 bases between. Germline-derived CDR1 and CDR2 are LGHNA and YSLEER. The CDR3 has 17 residues. The CDR3 sequence: CASSLRQTTLGSYEQYF. The CDR3 DNA reads TGCGCCAGCAGCCTACGCCAGACAACCCTGGGCTCCTACGAGCAGTACTTC.

This clonotype was counted at least ten times. The chain has TRBV7-9 and TRBJ2-7, with D possibly called TRBD1 or TRBD2 (5 bases each). The CDR3 runs to 14 residues. The V and J ends lost 4 bases and 0 bases respectively, with 10 bases between them. Per the germline V gene, CDR1 is SEHNR and CDR2 is FQNEAQ (reference sequence). The CDR3 coding sequence is TGTGCCAGCAGCTCCAGGGACCGCTCCTACGAGCAGTACTTC. Translation: CASSSRDRSYEQYF.

This clonotype was seen repeatedly, ten times or more. This chain links TRBV7-2 with TRBJ1-5; a weak D match, TRBD1 (5 bases). The CDR3 loop spans 14 amino acids. Germline V lookup: CDR1 SGHTA, CDR2 FQGNSA. Trimming removed 2 bases at V and 3 bases at J, with 8 bases between. CDR3: CASSLQGHNQPQHF. The CDR3 DNA reads as TGTGCCAGCAGCTTACAGGGCCACAATCAGCCCCAGCATTTT. Based on the CDR3 plus reference TRBV7-2 and TRBJ1-5, the full variable domain is GAGVSQSPSNKVTEKGKDVELRCDPISGHTALYWYRQSLGQGLEFLIYFQGNSAPDKSGLPSDRFSAERTGGSVSTLTIQRTQQEDSAVYLCASSLQGHNQPQHFGDGTRLSIL.

This clonotype showed up many times. The chain has TRBV12-3 or TRBV12-4 and TRBJ2-1; possibly TRBD1 for D (7 bases). Trimming pared 4 bases from V and 7 bases from J, leaving 17 bases between. This CDR3 contains 15 residues. For the CDR3, the DNA is TGTGCCAGCAGTTACCAGGGGGGCCGGGGAAATGAGCAGTTCTTC. It translates to CASSYQGGRGNEQFF.

The chain uses TRBV7-9 and TRBJ1-1, with D tentatively TRBD1 (5 bases). V was shortened by 4 bases and J by 3 bases, with 18 bases between the two germline ends. CDR3 size: 16 residues. In germline, CDR1 is SEHNR, CDR2 FQNEAQ (reference sequence). The chain's CDR3 is CASSYTPAGAYTEAFF. DNA for the CDR3: TGTGCCAGCAGCTACACCCCCGCCGGGGCCTACACTGAAGCTTTCTTT.

In its sample, this clonotype was seen many times. J is TRBJ2-7 and V is TRBV7-6, with 7 bases aligning to TRBD1. V lost 1 base, J lost 4 bases, and 7 bases stayed unmatched. Germline V gives CDR1 SGHVS, CDR2 FNYEAQ. The CDR3 consists of 15 residues. CDR3 DNA sequence: TGTGCCAGCAGCTTAGAGCAGGGGGTGAGGTACGAGCAGTACTTC. It translates to CASSLEQGVRYEQYF.

This clonotype was picked up many times. The chain has TRBV5-1 and TRBJ2-7, with D tentatively TRBD2 (7 bases). This CDR3 contains 14 residues. Trimming shortened V by 0 bases and J by 5 bases, and 12 bases separated the two germline ends. Germline CDR1 reads SGHRS; CDR2 reads YFSETQ. CDR3 sequence: CASSLAAGAHEQYV. The CDR3 nucleotides read TGCGCCAGCAGCTTGGCGGCGGGGGCGCACGAGCAGTACGTC.

This clonotype was recorded many times. The J gene is TRBJ2-7, the V gene TRBV12-3 or TRBV12-4; TRBD1 aligns across 10 bases. V shed 3 bases and J 6 bases; nucleotides not matched to a gene: 5. This CDR3 has 14 residues. The CDR3 is CASSLGTGASEQYF. CDR3 coding DNA: TGTGCCAGCAGTTTGGGGACAGGGGCATCCGAGCAGTACTTC.

The rearrangement joins TRBV2 to TRBJ2-3; no clear D gene. V was clipped by 4 bases and J by 0 bases, with 11 bases between them. The CDR3 has 15 residues. Germline assignment: CDR1 SNHLY and CDR2 FYNNEI. The CDR3 protein is CASSGVSPSTDTQYF. The CDR3 coding sequence is TGTGCCAGCAGTGGGGTTTCCCCTAGCACAGATACGCAGTATTTT.

This clonotype occurred many times. V is TRBV4-3 and J is TRBJ1-5; no definite D call. This CDR3 has 15 residues. CDR1 and CDR2 from the germline V gene are LGHNA and YSLEER. V was cut by 4 bases and J by 4 bases, with 14 bases left in between. The CDR3: CASSLLWGMNQPQHF. In DNA, the CDR3 is TGCGCCAGCAGCCTCCTATGGGGAATGAATCAGCCCCAGCATTTT.

This clonotype was seen at least ten times. The V call is TRBV6-1, the J call TRBJ2-3, with D perhaps being TRBD1 or TRBD2 (5 bases each). Trimming cost V 2 bases and J 0 bases, with 9 bases left between them. Looked up from germline, CDR1 is MNHNS and CDR2 is SASEGT. This CDR3 contains 15 residues. CDR3 sequence reads: CASSEKWGSTDTQYF. In DNA, the CDR3 is TGTGCCAGCAGTGAAAAGTGGGGGAGCACAGATACGCAGTATTTT.

In its sample, this clonotype was seen many times. At one end, the junction sequence differs from germline, possibly due to a read error. Here the CDR3 reads CASSLAGGESRFF. The CDR3 nucleotides are TGTGCCAGCAGTCTAGCGGGGGGTGAGTCTCGGTTCTTC. V gene TRBV12-3 or TRBV12-4 combines with J gene TRBJ2-1, with TRBD2 identical over 11 bases. The CDR3 extends over 13 amino acids.

This clonotype was counted ten times or more. The V call is TRBV6-2 or TRBV6-3, the J call TRBJ2-7, with no clear D. The V gene lost 6 bases and the J gene lost 4 bases, with 10 bases spanning the gap. In germline, CDR1 is MNHEY, CDR2 SVGEGT. CDR3 length: 12 residues. The CDR3 reads CASSRASYEQYV. The DNA of the CDR3 is TGTGCCAGCAGCAGAGCGAGTTACGAGCAGTACGTC.

The chain recombines TRBV10-3 with TRBJ1-3; D is unresolved. V lost 7 bases and J 0 bases, leaving 7 bases between the germline ends. The CDR3 covers 13 residues. Germline V lookup: CDR1 ENHRY, CDR2 SYGVKD. This CDR3 is CAITPNSGNTIYF. As DNA, the CDR3 is TGTGCCATCACTCCGAACTCTGGAAACACCATATATTTT.

The chain uses TRBV4-3 and TRBJ2-2; a possible D gene is TRBD2 (6 bases). V lost 8 bases, J lost 7 bases, and 17 bases lay in between. Germline V lookup: CDR1 LGHNA, CDR2 YSLEER. This CDR3 is built from 14 residues. In DNA form, the CDR3 reads TGCGCCAGCGGAACCCCAGTCGGGGGCGGGGAGCTGTTTTTT. Residues: CASGTPVGGGELFF.

This clonotype has a count of ten or more. The CDR3: CSASNPSGATDTQYF. CDR3 DNA sequence: TGCAGTGCTTCCAACCCTAGCGGGGCTACAGATACGCAGTATTTT. The rearrangement joins TRBV20-1 to TRBJ2-3; TRBD2 matches at 9 bases. The CDR3 runs 15 residues. With 5 bases clipped from V and 3 bases from J, the junction kept 9 bases outside the gene matches. Germline CDR1 DFQATT, CDR2 SNEGSKA (reference sequence).

This clonotype showed up just a few times. The V call is TRBV10-3, the J call TRBJ1-2, with D uncertain. V shed 4 bases and J shed 5 bases, with 8 bases lying between them. The CDR3 runs to 12 residues. CDR1 and CDR2 from the germline V gene are ENHRY and SYGVKD. CDR3 protein: CAISVGDYGYTF. CDR3 in DNA: TGTGCCATCAGTGTTGGGGATTATGGCTACACCTTC.

This clonotype was seen repeatedly, ten times or more. The chain recombines TRBV27 with TRBJ1-1; D is ambiguous. V was trimmed by 6 bases and J by 7 bases, leaving 15 bases between them. Germline V gene sequence: CDR1 MNHEY, CDR2 SMNVEV (reference sequence). This CDR3 region has 13 residues. For the CDR3, the DNA is TGTGCCAGCAGCTCGCTAGTGGGAGGTGAAGCTTTCTTT. Its translation is CASSSLVGGEAFF.

This clonotype came up a few times. The chain uses TRBV30 and TRBJ1-2, with 8 bases lining up with TRBD1. Germline lookup yields CDR1 GTSNPN and CDR2 SVGIG (reference sequence). The CDR3 length is 15 residues. V was pared by 2 bases and J by 4 bases, with 9 bases of the junction left unmatched. The DNA of the CDR3 is TGTGCCTGGAGTAAAGCAGGGGGCGGCGGCTATGGCTACACCTTC. This gives the protein CAWSKAGGGGYGYTF. The variable domain in full, with the rest retrieved from reference TRBV30 and TRBJ1-2, is SQTIHQWPATLVQPVGSPLSLECTVEGTSNPNLYWYRQAAGRGLQLLFYSVGIGQISSEVPQNLSASRPQDRQFILSSKKLLLSDSGFYLCAWSKAGGGGYGYTFGSGTRLTVV.